This entry lists 28 T cell receptor beta chains sequenced from one sample in a study of blood T cell repertoires in COVID-19. Repertoires were generated with immunoSEQ multiplex PCR, while TCRdb's copy carries only in-frame clones and drops some. The table shows about 250,000 clones, with about 80% occurring only once. Sequenced material: peripheral blood. The receptors come from an elderly man with acute or convalescent COVID-19.

The CDR3 DNA reads TGTGCCAGCAGTACCCCGAGGACTAGCGGGAGGGCAAGCGAGCAGTACTTC. Translated: CASSTPRTSGRASEQYF. V is TRBV6-2 or TRBV6-3 and J is TRBJ2-7; 15 nucleotides agree with TRBD2. The CDR3 extends over 17 amino acids. Germline V lookup: CDR1 MNHEY, CDR2 SVGEGT. Losses at the gene ends were 5 bases for V and 6 bases for J; bases not matched to a gene: 11.

This clone has more than one count but fewer than ten. The chain joins TRBV19 to TRBJ2-3, with a possible D match to TRBD2 (5 bases). This CDR3 contains 13 residues. The germline V gene has CDR1 LNHDA and CDR2 SQIVND (reference sequence). V lost 10 bases and J 2 bases, leaving 13 bases between the germline ends. CDR3 region: CATTDGNTDTQYF. The CDR3 coding sequence is TGTGCCACCACAGACGGGAACACAGATACGCAGTATTTT.

This clone was observed a handful of times. The chain joins TRBV28 to TRBJ2-2, with 8 bases identical to TRBD2. V gave up 7 bases and J gave up 0 bases; unmatched junction bases: 10. CDR3 size: 17 residues. The V gene's germline CDR1 is MDHEN and CDR2 SYDVKM. CDR3 loop: CASNTAGGRPNTGELFF. The CDR3 DNA reads TGTGCCAGCAACACGGCGGGGGGCAGACCGAACACCGGGGAGCTGTTTTTT.

The rearrangement joins TRBV3-1 (or the pseudogene TRBV3-2) to TRBJ1-1; the D gene is possibly TRBD1 (6 bases). The germline gives CDR1 LGHDT, CDR2 YNNKEL (reference sequence). This CDR3 has 13 amino acids. Trimming took 2 bases from V and 5 from J, leaving 9 bases between them. The DNA for the CDR3 is TGTGCCAGCAGCCAACTTAGGGGGACTGAAGCTTTCTTT. Its translation: CASSQLRGTEAFF.

The CDR3 DNA is TGTGCCAGCAGCTCCGGGACAGAACTGTTTTTT. Translated, it gives CASSSGTELFF. The genes are TRBV11-2 and TRBJ1-4; TRBD1 matches at 7 bases. Germline V gene data show CDR1 as SGHAT and CDR2 as FQNNGV. J gave up 12 bases and V 4 bases, and 2 bases lay outside the gene matches. The CDR3 extends over 11 amino acids.

V is TRBV25-1 and J is TRBJ2-5, with 12 positions matching TRBD2. CDR1 is MGHDK, CDR2 SYGVNS, per germline. CDR3 size: 14 residues. The V segment lost 3 bases and the J segment 7 bases; nucleotides outside the gene matches: 3. In DNA form, the CDR3 reads TGTGCCAGCAGTGATGGGGGACTAGCGGGGACCCAGTACTTC. The encoded protein is CASSDGGLAGTQYF.

This chain connects TRBV3-1 (or the pseudogene TRBV3-2) to TRBJ1-1; TRBD1 matches 7 bases. J was trimmed by 1 base and V by 4 bases; bases with no gene match: 6. The CDR3 runs 15 residues. Germline V gene data show CDR1 as LGHDT and CDR2 as YNNKEL (reference sequence). The DNA for the CDR3 is TGTGCCAGCAGCCGTCCAGGGGGGTGGAACACTGAAGCTTTCTTT. This gives the protein CASSRPGGWNTEAFF.

This clone was detected a few times. The V and J genes are TRBV28 and TRBJ2-7, with 7 bases lining up with TRBD1. From germline, CDR1 is MDHEN and CDR2 SYDVKM. This CDR3 is built from 12 residues. Trimming took 6 bases from V and 6 from J; bases not matched to a gene: 5. CDR3 protein: CASSYTGVEQYF. As DNA, the CDR3 is TGTGCCAGCAGCTATACAGGGGTCGAGCAGTACTTC.

The rearrangement links TRBV14 to TRBJ2-2; 8 bases line up with TRBD2. This CDR3 contains 19 residues. Germline V gene sequence: CDR1 SGHDN, CDR2 FVKESK. Germline trimming cut 4 bases from V and 2 bases from J; bases unmatched to any gene: 15. CDR3 sequence: CASSPSRGGNLLNTGELFF. CDR3 bases: TGTGCCAGCAGCCCCTCCCGCGGGGGGAACCTATTAAACACCGGGGAGCTGTTTTTT.

In nucleotides, the CDR3 is TGTGCCAGCAGCTTGAGGGGGCTCAGCTCCTACGAGCAGTACTTC. It encodes CASSLRGLSSYEQYF. The chain couples TRBV5-8 to TRBJ2-7, with TRBD1 matching 7 bases. J gave up 0 bases and V 1 base, and 4 bases lay outside the gene matches. The CDR3 runs 15 residues. Germline V CDR1 and CDR2: SGHTS, YDEGEE.

J is TRBJ1-6 and V is TRBV12-3 or TRBV12-4; D is perhaps TRBD1 (5 bases). The CDR3 totals 13 residues. V was cut by 7 bases and J by 10 bases, with 14 bases left in between. CDR3 bases: TGTGCCAGCATTGCAGGGTCGAACTCACCCCTCCACTTT. Translated: CASIAGSNSPLHF.

This clone was seen a handful of times. The DNA for the CDR3 is TGTGCCAGCACCTTACAGGGTAGGGATGAGCAGTTCTTC. Its translation is CASTLQGRDEQFF. The chain carries TRBV12-3 or TRBV12-4 and TRBJ2-1; tentative D call: TRBD1 (6 bases). The CDR3 covers 13 residues. Trimming removed 7 bases from V and 8 bases from J, with 15 bases in between.

Only one count was recorded for this clone. The chain carries TRBV27 and TRBJ2-2; TRBD1 is a possible D gene (6 bases). The length of the CDR3 is 15 residues. Trimming removed 2 bases at V and 5 bases at J, with 12 bases between. The germline V gene encodes CDR1 MNHEY and CDR2 SMNVEV (reference sequence). CDR3 loop: CASSLMGQGTGELFF. The CDR3 DNA reads TGTGCCAGCAGTTTAATGGGGCAGGGGACCGGGGAGCTGTTTTTT.

The chain has TRBV7-8 and TRBJ1-2; a weak D match, TRBD1 (6 bases). Germline-derived CDR1 and CDR2 are SGHVS and FQNEAQ. The V gene lost 2 bases and the J gene lost 0 bases, with 22 bases spanning the gap. The CDR3 covers 19 residues. Here the CDR3 reads CASSLIRFRTTGTNYGYTF. The CDR3 nucleotides are TGTGCCAGCAGCTTAATTCGGTTTAGGACAACAGGGACTAACTATGGCTACACCTTC.

The V gene is TRBV7-9, the J gene TRBJ1-5; 7 positions match TRBD1. The CDR3 runs 14 residues. The germline V gene encodes CDR1 SEHNR and CDR2 FQNEAQ (reference sequence). Losses at the gene ends were 7 bases for V and 2 bases for J; bases not matched to a gene: 5. The DNA of the CDR3 is TGTGCCAGCAACTCCGGGACAGGCAATCAGCCCCAGCATTTT. This sequence encodes CASNSGTGNQPQHF.

This sequence joins TRBV2 and TRBJ1-4; D gene unclear. The CDR3 length is 16 residues. With 2 bases removed from V and 0 bases from J, the gap between germline ends came to 10 bases. Germline V gives CDR1 SNHLY, CDR2 FYNNEI. CDR3 in amino acids: CASSESQLSTNEKLFF. In DNA form, the CDR3 reads TGTGCCAGCAGTGAATCACAGCTCTCAACTAATGAAAAACTGTTTTTT.

In this sample, this clone turned up a few times. The genes are TRBV5-4 and TRBJ2-7; 8 bases align to TRBD1. Germline V gene sequence: CDR1 SGHNT, CDR2 YYREEE (reference sequence). J gave up 6 bases and V 4 bases, and 9 bases lay outside the gene matches. The CDR3 is made up of 14 amino acids. The CDR3 is CASSPDNRGSEQYF. CDR3 nucleotides: TGTGCCAGCAGCCCGGACAACAGGGGGTCCGAGCAGTACTTC.

The V gene is TRBV24-1, the J gene TRBJ2-1; D is possibly TRBD2 (5 bases). V was pared by 3 bases and J by 0 bases, with 14 bases between. This CDR3 spans 17 amino acids. Germline values: CDR1 KGHDR, CDR2 SFDVKD. The DNA for the CDR3 is TGTGCCACCAGTGATCCTAAGACTGGGAGCTCCTACAATGAGCAGTTCTTC. It specifies CATSDPKTGSSYNEQFF.

The sample holds a few counts of this clone. This sequence joins TRBV18 and TRBJ1-5; the D is unclear. V gave up 3 bases and J gave up 5 bases, with 17 bases separating them. The CDR3 is 16 residues long. The germline gives CDR1 KGHSH, CDR2 LQKENI. The CDR3 region is CASSPQDHRGYQPQHF. The CDR3 coding sequence is TGTGCCAGCTCACCCCAGGATCACCGGGGATATCAGCCCCAGCATTTT.

Only a few counts were recorded for this clone. The chain joins TRBV4-1 to TRBJ1-4; the D gene is possibly TRBD1 (5 bases). Between the trimmed V and J ends, which lost 0 bases and 3 bases, there was a span of 11 bases. CDR1 is MGHRA and CDR2 is YSYEKL in the germline V gene. CDR3 length equals 16 residues. The CDR3 spells CASSQDPGIANEKLFF. CDR3 sequence (DNA): TGCGCCAGCAGCCAAGACCCAGGGATAGCTAATGAAAAACTGTTTTTT.

V and J are TRBV5-6 and TRBJ1-2; D is unclear. Germline V gene data show CDR1 as SGHDT and CDR2 as YYEEEE. The CDR3 covers 13 residues. V lost 3 bases and J 4 bases, leaving 10 bases between the germline ends. The CDR3 loop is CASSSPGGYGYTF. CDR3 DNA sequence: TGTGCCAGCAGCTCCCCAGGAGGCTATGGCTACACCTTC.

The V call is TRBV2, the J call TRBJ2-1; 15 bases line up with TRBD2. The V and J ends lost 3 bases and 12 bases, in that order; junction bases with no gene match: 0. This CDR3 region has 13 residues. Per the germline V gene, CDR1 is SNHLY and CDR2 is FYNNEI. CDR3 amino acids: CASSEGLAGGQFF. CDR3 sequence (DNA): TGTGCCAGCAGTGAGGGACTAGCGGGGGGGCAGTTCTTC.

This clone was seen only once. V is TRBV9 and J is TRBJ2-3, with D possibly being TRBD2 (6 bases). Between the trimmed V and J ends, which lost 0 bases and 6 bases, there was a span of 17 bases. The CDR3 runs to 16 residues. Looked up from germline, CDR1 is SGDLS and CDR2 is YYNGEE. CDR3 coding DNA: TGTGCCAGCAGCGTAGTCAGCGGGCAGGTTGGCGATACGCAGTATTTT. It translates to CASSVVSGQVGDTQYF.

The table lists this clone with a few counts. The chain recombines TRBV24-1 with TRBJ1-2; D not resolved. Germline CDR1 reads KGHDR; CDR2 reads SFDVKD. The V and J ends lost 1 base and 5 bases respectively, with 4 bases between them. This CDR3 contains 12 residues. The CDR3 loop is CATSDFRYGYTF. The DNA for the CDR3 is TGTGCCACCAGTGATTTTCGGTATGGCTACACCTTC.

The chain uses TRBV19 and TRBJ1-1, with TRBD1 identical over 7 bases. The CDR3 runs to 16 residues. Germline V gene sequence: CDR1 LNHDA, CDR2 SQIVND (reference sequence). V trimming: 4 bases; J trimming: 1 base; junction bases outside the gene matches: 9. The CDR3 coding sequence is TGTGCCAGTAGTAAACGACAGGGCATGAGGAACACTGAAGCTTTCTTT. This gives the protein CASSKRQGMRNTEAFF. The variable domain in full, with the rest retrieved from reference TRBV19 and TRBJ1-1, is DGGITQSPKYLFRKEGQNVTLSCEQNLNHDAMYWYRQDPGQGLRLIYYSQIVNDFQKGDIAEGYSVSREKKESFPLTVTSAQKNPTAFYLCASSKRQGMRNTEAFFGQGTRLTVV.

The CDR3 DNA sequence: TGCGCCAGCAGCCAAGCTACAGGTGGTGCGTCCTACGAGCAGTACTTC. Protein sequence: CASSQATGGASYEQYF. V usage is TRBV4-1 and J usage is TRBJ2-7, with D possibly TRBD1 on 5 matching bases. CDR3 size: 16 residues. Germline V gene sequence: CDR1 MGHRA, CDR2 YSYEKL. Between the trimmed V and J ends, which lost 1 base and 1 base, there was a span of 14 bases.

The J gene is TRBJ2-5, the V gene TRBV18; D gene uncertain. The CDR3 has 14 amino acids. CDR1 is KGHSH and CDR2 is LQKENI in the germline V gene. V was trimmed by 2 bases and J by 7 bases, leaving 14 bases between them. CDR3 coding DNA: TGTGCCAGCTCACCAAAATCCCCACCCAGGACCCAGTACTTC. It specifies CASSPKSPPRTQYF.

This chain joins TRBV6-5 and TRBJ2-5; 8 bases are shared with TRBD2. V dropped 8 bases and J dropped 3; count of bases not matched to a gene: 11. The CDR3 extends over 15 amino acids. Germline V CDR1 and CDR2: MNHEY, SVGAGI. The CDR3 sequence is CASGRGLAAKETQYF. The CDR3 DNA reads as TGTGCCAGCGGTCGAGGACTAGCAGCGAAAGAGACCCAGTACTTC.